The rows below give T cell receptor beta chains drawn from one sample of a study of vaccination and CD4 T cells after COVID-19. Their antigens remain unidentified. From the PCR reads, TCRdb called clonotypes with MiXCR, one entry per CDR3 protein. Of roughly 7,000 distinct CDR3 sequences listed, roughly 27% were seen once; the top ten hold around 9.5%. The sequencing here drew on CD4+ T cells from blood, cultured in vitro, taken after SARS-CoV-2 vaccination. These receptors came from a human donor who had recovered from COVID-19. The CDR3 runs from the conserved cysteine through the conserved F or W. A D gene is named only where the DNA matches it firmly. Size tells how often a clone was seen (once, few, many) or the class of an expanded clone, and some rows leave it out.

CDR3aa: CASGIQGDTEAFF
CDR3nt: TGTGCCAGTGGTATACAGGGAGACACTGAAGCTTTCTTT
d_gene: .
j_gene: TRBJ1-1
abundance: .
v_gene: TRBV19
len: 13

CDR3aa: CASSSRTSGRINEQFF
CDR3nt: TGTGCCAGCAGCTCCCGGACTAGCGGGAGGATTAATGAGCAGTTCTTC
d_gene: TRBD2
j_gene: TRBJ2-1
abundance: .
v_gene: TRBV7-2
len: 16

CDR3aa: CASTSGGVGNQPQHF
CDR3nt: TGTGCCAGCACCTCGGGGGGGGTGGGCAATCAGCCCCAGCATTTT
d_gene: .
j_gene: TRBJ1-5
abundance: medium-sized
v_gene: TRBV28
len: 15

CDR3aa: CASSLPGTRTDTQYF
CDR3nt: TGTGCCAGCAGCTTGCCCGGGACTAGGACCGATACGCAGTATTTT
d_gene: TRBD2
j_gene: TRBJ2-3
abundance: .
v_gene: TRBV5-5
len: 15

CDR3aa: CASSFSQRGVREQYF
CDR3nt: TGTGCCAGCAGTTTTTCACAACGCGGGGTGAGGGAGCAGTACTTC
d_gene: .
j_gene: TRBJ2-7
abundance: .
v_gene: TRBV28
len: 15

CDR3aa: CASSTRQGCFHEQYF
CDR3nt: TGTGCCAGCAGCACACGACAGGGTTGTTTCCACGAGCAGTACTTC
d_gene: .
j_gene: TRBJ2-7
abundance: hyperexpanded
v_gene: TRBV21-1
len: 15

CDR3aa: CASSLGSQETQYF
CDR3nt: TGCGCCAGCAGCTTGGGCAGTCAAGAGACCCAGTACTTC
d_gene: .
j_gene: TRBJ2-5
abundance: .
v_gene: TRBV5-1
len: 13

CDR3aa: CASSWIGTTQYF
CDR3nt: TGTGCCAGCAGCTGGATCGGGACCACGCAGTATTTT
d_gene: .
j_gene: TRBJ2-3
abundance: few
v_gene: TRBV11-2
len: 12

CDR3aa: CASSLAVTSGGYNEQFF
CDR3nt: TGTGCCAGCAGCTTAGCGGTGACTAGCGGGGGGTACAATGAGCAGTTCTTC
d_gene: TRBD2
j_gene: TRBJ2-1
abundance: medium-sized
v_gene: TRBV7-9
len: 17

CDR3aa: CSAKRGGPERETQYF
CDR3nt: TGCAGTGCGAAGCGGGGGGGGCCGGAGCGGGAGACCCAGTACTTC
d_gene: TRBD2
j_gene: TRBJ2-5
abundance: .
v_gene: TRBV20-1
len: 15

CDR3aa: CASSEDPPLHF
CDR3nt: TGTGCCAGCAGTGAGGATCCACCCCTCCACTTT
d_gene: .
j_gene: TRBJ1-6
abundance: few
v_gene: TRBV2
len: 11

CDR3aa: CSLRGGVRAQYF
CDR3nt: TGCAGCCTTAGAGGGGGAGTGCGGGCCCAGTACTTC
d_gene: .
j_gene: TRBJ2-5
abundance: medium-sized
v_gene: TRBV20-1
len: 12

CDR3aa: CASSLAGVSYNEQFF
CDR3nt: TGTGCCAGCAGCTTAGCCGGGGTATCCTACAATGAGCAGTTCTTC
d_gene: .
j_gene: TRBJ2-1
abundance: .
v_gene: TRBV7-2
len: 15

CDR3aa: CASSYSGQKTYEQYF
CDR3nt: TGTGCCAGCAGTTACTCCGGGCAGAAGACCTACGAGCAGTACTTC
d_gene: .
j_gene: TRBJ2-7
abundance: medium-sized
v_gene: TRBV6-5
len: 15

CDR3aa: CASSPRLAGGAYNEQFF
CDR3nt: TGCGCCAGCAGCCCAAGACTAGCGGGAGGAGCCTACAATGAGCAGTTCTTC
d_gene: TRBD2
j_gene: TRBJ2-1
abundance: .
v_gene: TRBV5-1
len: 17

CDR3aa: CASSHWESNEQFF
CDR3nt: TGTGCCAGCAGCCATTGGGAATCCAATGAGCAGTTCTTC
d_gene: .
j_gene: TRBJ2-1
abundance: .
v_gene: TRBV14
len: 13

CDR3aa: CASSLGSSGEQETQYF
CDR3nt: TGCGCCAGCAGCTTAGGGTCTAGCGGGGAACAAGAGACCCAGTACTTC
d_gene: TRBD2
j_gene: TRBJ2-5
abundance: .
v_gene: TRBV5-1
len: 16

CDR3aa: CATRRGGSDWETQYF
CDR3nt: TGTGCCACCAGACGAGGGGGGTCCGACTGGGAGACCCAGTACTTC
d_gene: .
j_gene: TRBJ2-5
abundance: medium-sized
v_gene: TRBV24-1
len: 15

CDR3aa: CATSRDYTDTQYF
CDR3nt: TGTGCCACCAGCAGAGACTACACAGATACGCAGTATTTT
d_gene: .
j_gene: TRBJ2-3
abundance: .
v_gene: TRBV15
len: 13

CDR3aa: CATSREGTPGTEAFF
CDR3nt: TGTGCCACCAGCAGAGAGGGTACCCCGGGCACTGAAGCTTTCTTT
d_gene: .
j_gene: TRBJ1-1
abundance: few
v_gene: TRBV15
len: 15

CDR3aa: CASSLAGAYYNEQFF
CDR3nt: TGTGCCAGCAGTCTAGCGGGAGCCTACTACAATGAGCAGTTCTTC
d_gene: TRBD2
j_gene: TRBJ2-1
abundance: .
v_gene: TRBV6-1
len: 15

CDR3aa: CASTPGLAGGVETQYF
CDR3nt: TGTGCCAGTACCCCGGGACTAGCGGGGGGAGTCGAGACCCAGTACTTC
d_gene: TRBD2
j_gene: TRBJ2-5
abundance: .
v_gene: TRBV19
len: 16

CDR3aa: CASSIQGAGGYTF
CDR3nt: TGTGCCAGCAGCATACAGGGGGCCGGCGGCTACACCTTC
d_gene: TRBD1
j_gene: TRBJ1-2
abundance: once
v_gene: TRBV12-3/TRBV12-4
len: 13

CDR3aa: CASSASGNQPQHF
CDR3nt: TGCGCCAGCAGTGCATCTGGGAATCAGCCCCAGCATTTT
d_gene: .
j_gene: TRBJ1-5
abundance: medium-sized
v_gene: TRBV10-2
len: 13

CDR3aa: CSATVAGGRTDTQYF
CDR3nt: TGCAGTGCTACCGTAGCGGGGGGGCGCACAGATACGCAGTATTTT
d_gene: TRBD2
j_gene: TRBJ2-3
abundance: medium-sized
v_gene: TRBV20-1
len: 15

CDR3aa: CATSWGGTQGEQFF
CDR3nt: TGTGCCACCAGTTGGGGGGGGACACAAGGAGAGCAGTTCTTC
d_gene: .
j_gene: TRBJ2-1
abundance: .
v_gene: TRBV24-1
len: 14

CDR3aa: CASSYMGHKVAQYF
CDR3nt: TGTGCCAGCAGTTACATGGGACACAAAGTGGCGCAGTATTTT
d_gene: .
j_gene: TRBJ2-3
abundance: .
v_gene: TRBV6-5
len: 14

CDR3aa: CASRANLYQETQYF
CDR3nt: TGTGCCAGCAGAGCCAACCTGTACCAAGAGACCCAGTACTTC
d_gene: .
j_gene: TRBJ2-5
abundance: .
v_gene: TRBV27
len: 14

CDR3aa: CASMGHRRMYNEQFF
CDR3nt: TGTGCCAGCATGGGACACCGAAGAATGTACAATGAGCAGTTCTTC
d_gene: .
j_gene: TRBJ2-1
abundance: .
v_gene: TRBV28
len: 15

CDR3aa: CATAQVAGLSTDTQYF
CDR3nt: TGTGCCACCGCCCAAGTGGCAGGCCTTAGCACAGATACGCAGTATTTT
d_gene: .
j_gene: TRBJ2-3
abundance: .
v_gene: TRBV10-3
len: 16

CDR3aa: CASKGPGQGVSYEQYF
CDR3nt: TGCGCCAGCAAAGGACCGGGACAGGGAGTCTCCTACGAGCAGTACTTC
d_gene: TRBD1
j_gene: TRBJ2-7
abundance: .
v_gene: TRBV10-1
len: 16

CDR3aa: CASSAGRTDTQYF
CDR3nt: TGCGCCAGCAGCGCGGGCCGCACAGATACGCAGTATTTT
d_gene: .
j_gene: TRBJ2-3
abundance: .
v_gene: TRBV10-1
len: 13

CDR3aa: CASSLDRGYEQYF
CDR3nt: TGTGCCAGTAGTTTGGACAGGGGCTACGAGCAGTACTTC
d_gene: TRBD1
j_gene: TRBJ2-7
abundance: .
v_gene: TRBV19
len: 13

CDR3aa: CASTRDTRNTEAFF
CDR3nt: TGTGCCAGCACCCGGGACACCAGGAACACTGAAGCTTTCTTT
d_gene: .
j_gene: TRBJ1-1
abundance: few
v_gene: TRBV27
len: 14

CDR3aa: CASTSGGSGANVLTF
CDR3nt: TGTGCCAGCACCTCCGGGGGGTCTGGGGCCAACGTCCTGACTTTC
d_gene: TRBD2
j_gene: TRBJ2-6
abundance: few
v_gene: TRBV27
len: 15

CDR3aa: CASSLGVRYEQYF
CDR3nt: TGTGCCAGCAGCTTAGGAGTGAGGTACGAGCAGTACTTC
d_gene: .
j_gene: TRBJ2-7
abundance: .
v_gene: TRBV11-2
len: 13

CDR3aa: CASSPRRDGQYF
CDR3nt: TGTGCCAGCAGCCCACGAAGGGACGGGCAGTACTTC
d_gene: .
j_gene: TRBJ2-7
abundance: .
v_gene: TRBV28
len: 12

CDR3aa: CASSLRGAIGYTF
CDR3nt: TGTGCCAGCAGTTTGAGGGGGGCGATCGGCTACACCTTC
d_gene: .
j_gene: TRBJ1-2
abundance: medium-sized
v_gene: TRBV27
len: 13

CDR3aa: CASSYSGKNYGYTF
CDR3nt: TGTGCCAGCAGTTACTCCGGCAAAAACTATGGCTACACCTTC
d_gene: .
j_gene: TRBJ1-2
abundance: few
v_gene: TRBV6-5
len: 14

CDR3aa: CATKLSGTSWGETQYF
CDR3nt: TGTGCCACCAAGTTGTCAGGAACATCATGGGGCGAGACCCAGTACTTC
d_gene: .
j_gene: TRBJ2-5
abundance: large
v_gene: TRBV6-9
len: 16

CDR3aa: CSARRAVRFVDTEAFF
CDR3nt: TGCAGTGCTAGACGGGCAGTGCGCTTCGTGGACACTGAAGCTTTCTTT
d_gene: .
j_gene: TRBJ1-1
abundance: .
v_gene: TRBV20-1
len: 16

CDR3aa: CASRRLAGGTTGTDTQYF
CDR3nt: TGTGCCAGCAGAAGACTAGCGGGGGGAACTACTGGCACAGATACGCAGTATTTT
d_gene: TRBD2
j_gene: TRBJ2-3
abundance: medium-sized
v_gene: TRBV6-2/TRBV6-3
len: 18

CDR3aa: CASSIGKHTVVQPQHF
CDR3nt: TGTGCCAGTAGTATCGGCAAACACACCGTCGTTCAGCCCCAGCATTTT
d_gene: .
j_gene: TRBJ1-5
abundance: .
v_gene: TRBV19
len: 16

CDR3aa: CATSARGGFGYTF
CDR3nt: TGTGCCACCAGTGCCCGTGGGGGGTTCGGCTACACCTTC
d_gene: .
j_gene: TRBJ1-2
abundance: medium-sized
v_gene: TRBV24-1
len: 13

CDR3aa: CSARLPVSGRALRTGELFF
CDR3nt: TGCAGTGCTAGACTCCCCGTTAGCGGGAGGGCCCTCAGGACCGGGGAGCTGTTCTTT
d_gene: TRBD2
j_gene: TRBJ2-2
abundance: .
v_gene: TRBV20-1
len: 19

CDR3aa: CASSLQYRERRDTIYF
CDR3nt: TGTGCCAGCAGTTTACAGTACAGGGAAAGAAGGGACACCATATATTTT
d_gene: .
j_gene: TRBJ1-3
abundance: .
v_gene: TRBV28
len: 16

CDR3aa: CASSLGTPETQYF
CDR3nt: TGTGCCAGCAGTTTAGGGACACCAGAGACCCAGTACTTC
d_gene: .
j_gene: TRBJ2-5
abundance: .
v_gene: TRBV28
len: 13

CDR3aa: CSARRAGGFDSPLHF
CDR3nt: TGCAGTGCCCGACGGGCAGGGGGCTTCGATTCACCCCTCCACTTT
d_gene: TRBD1
j_gene: TRBJ1-6
abundance: medium-sized
v_gene: TRBV20-1
len: 15

CDR3aa: CSARGLAGARYEQYF
CDR3nt: TGCAGTGCTAGAGGACTAGCGGGGGCCCGCTACGAGCAGTACTTC
d_gene: TRBD2
j_gene: TRBJ2-7
abundance: .
v_gene: TRBV20-1
len: 15

CDR3aa: CASSFTGQGAYEQYF
CDR3nt: TGTGCCAGCAGTTTCACGGGACAGGGGGCCTACGAGCAGTACTTC
d_gene: TRBD1
j_gene: TRBJ2-7
abundance: few
v_gene: TRBV27
len: 15

CDR3aa: CASSLDGEAYGYTF
CDR3nt: TGCGCCAGCAGCTTGGATGGGGAAGCTTATGGCTACACCTTC
d_gene: .
j_gene: TRBJ1-2
abundance: few
v_gene: TRBV5-1
len: 14

CDR3aa: CASSENRVEQYF
CDR3nt: TGTGCCAGCAGTGAAAACAGGGTCGAGCAGTACTTC
d_gene: .
j_gene: TRBJ2-7
abundance: medium-sized
v_gene: TRBV27
len: 12

CDR3aa: CASSKRPGQGFETQYF
CDR3nt: TGTGCCAGCAGTAAACGACCGGGACAGGGGTTCGAGACCCAGTACTTC
d_gene: TRBD1
j_gene: TRBJ2-5
abundance: medium-sized
v_gene: TRBV27
len: 16